This T cell receptor beta chain was captured in a study of blood T cell repertoires in COVID-19. For the study at large: COVID-19 samples from acute and convalescent phases originated in the United States, Italy and Spain. T cells, B-cell-depleted T cells, or PBMCs supplied cDNA or gDNA.

Authors' processing steps: By means of reference gene primer amplification, nucleated cell counts were estimated. The repertoire was sequenced with immunoSEQ multiplex PCR; TCRdb's copy has only in-frame clones and lacks some. D and trimming were read from the DNA, whereas the V and J calls and clone size are those reported in that table. The sample includes under 20,000 clones, about 92% of them seen just once. V was clipped by 3 bases and J by 0 bases; unmatched bases: 1. Germline CDR1 reads SGHAT; CDR2 reads FQNNGV. The CDR3 extends over 14 amino acids. Material for sequencing was peripheral blood. The source is a human donor in a cohort sampled during active COVID-19. J is TRBJ1-1 and V is TRBV11-2; TRBD1 matches at 7 bases. CDR3 nucleotides: TGTGCCAGCAGCTTGACAGGGATGAACACTGAAGCTTTCTTT. Translation gives CASSLTGMNTEAFF.